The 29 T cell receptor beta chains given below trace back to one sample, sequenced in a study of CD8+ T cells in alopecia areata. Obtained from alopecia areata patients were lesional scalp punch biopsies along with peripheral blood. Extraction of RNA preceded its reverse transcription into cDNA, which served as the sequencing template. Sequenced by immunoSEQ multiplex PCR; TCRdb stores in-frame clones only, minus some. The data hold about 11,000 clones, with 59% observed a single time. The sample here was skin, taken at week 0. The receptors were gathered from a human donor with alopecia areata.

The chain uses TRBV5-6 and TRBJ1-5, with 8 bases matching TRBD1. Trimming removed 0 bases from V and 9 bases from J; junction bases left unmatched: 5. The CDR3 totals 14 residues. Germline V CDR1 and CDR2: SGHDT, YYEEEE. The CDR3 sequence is CASSLGTGFRPQHF. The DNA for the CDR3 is TGTGCCAGCAGCTTGGGGACAGGGTTTCGGCCCCAGCATTTT.

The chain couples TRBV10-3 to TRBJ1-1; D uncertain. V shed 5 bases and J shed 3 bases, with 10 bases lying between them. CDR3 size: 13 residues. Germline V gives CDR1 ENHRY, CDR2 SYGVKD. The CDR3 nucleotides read TGTGCCATCAGTAGAAACGAGGACACTGAAGCTTTCTTT. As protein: CAISRNEDTEAFF.

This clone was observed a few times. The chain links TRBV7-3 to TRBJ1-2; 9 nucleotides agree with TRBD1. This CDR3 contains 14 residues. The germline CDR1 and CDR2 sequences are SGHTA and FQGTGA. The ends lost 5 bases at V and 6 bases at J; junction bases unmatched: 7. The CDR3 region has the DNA TGTGCCAGCAGCCGTTCACAGGGGGCGGATGGCTACACCTTC. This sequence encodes CASSRSQGADGYTF.

In DNA form, the CDR3 reads TGTGCCATCGGCGGGGGAGGGGGGACCGGGGAGCTGTTTTTT. Protein sequence: CAIGGGGGTGELFF. The rearrangement links TRBV10-3 to TRBJ2-2; a possible D gene is TRBD2 (7 bases). Trimming left V 8 bases short and J 5 bases short, with 15 bases between. The CDR3 sequence is 14 residues long. Germline V gene lookup returns CDR1 ENHRY and CDR2 SYGVKD.

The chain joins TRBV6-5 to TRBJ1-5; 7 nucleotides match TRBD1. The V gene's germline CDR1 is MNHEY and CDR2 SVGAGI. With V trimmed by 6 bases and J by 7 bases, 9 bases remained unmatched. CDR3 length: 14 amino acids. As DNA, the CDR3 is TGTGCCAGCAGAAACAGGGGAGGTGGGCAGCCCCAGCATTTT. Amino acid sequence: CASRNRGGGQPQHF.

DNA of the CDR3: TGTGCCAGCTCCTCGGACGGCTCCTACGAGCAGTACTTC. This codes for CASSSDGSYEQYF. The V call is TRBV18, the J call TRBJ2-7; no firm D call. Germline loops: CDR1 KGHSH, CDR2 LQKENI. Deletions cut 6 bases from V and 0 bases from J, with 9 bases between. The CDR3 contains 13 residues.

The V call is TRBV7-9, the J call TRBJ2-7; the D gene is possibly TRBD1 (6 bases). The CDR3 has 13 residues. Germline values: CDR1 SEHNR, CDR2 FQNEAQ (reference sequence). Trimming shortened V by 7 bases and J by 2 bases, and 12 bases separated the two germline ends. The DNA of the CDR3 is TGTGCCAGCACCGGACAGTTGACCTACGAGCAGTACTTC. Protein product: CASTGQLTYEQYF. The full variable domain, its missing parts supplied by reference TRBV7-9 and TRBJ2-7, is DTGVSQNPRHKITKRGQNVTFRCDPISEHNRLYWYRQTLGQGPEFLTYFQNEAQLEKSRLLSDRFSAERPKGSFSTLEIQRTEQGDSAMYLCASTGQLTYEQYFGPGTRLTVT.

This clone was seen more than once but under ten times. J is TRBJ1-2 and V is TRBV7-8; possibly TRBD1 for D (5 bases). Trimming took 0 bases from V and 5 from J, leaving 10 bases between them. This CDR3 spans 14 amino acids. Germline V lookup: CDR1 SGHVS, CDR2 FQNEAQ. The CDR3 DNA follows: TGTGCCAGCAGCTTAGCGCAGGAGGGGTATGGCTACACCTTC. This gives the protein CASSLAQEGYGYTF.

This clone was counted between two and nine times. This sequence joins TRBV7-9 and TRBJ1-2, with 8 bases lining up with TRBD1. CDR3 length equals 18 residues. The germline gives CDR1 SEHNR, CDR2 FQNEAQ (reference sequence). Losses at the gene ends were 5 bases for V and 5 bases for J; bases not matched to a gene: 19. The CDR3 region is CASSHTRRDRQLGYGYTF. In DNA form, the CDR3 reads TGTGCCAGCAGCCATACCCGGAGGGACAGGCAACTTGGATATGGCTACACCTTC. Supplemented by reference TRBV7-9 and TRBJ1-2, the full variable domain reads DTGVSQNPRHKITKRGQNVTFRCDPISEHNRLYWYRQTLGQGPEFLTYFQNEAQLEKSRLLSDRFSAERPKGSFSTLEIQRTEQGDSAMYLCASSHTRRDRQLGYGYTFGSGTRLTVV.

CDR3 amino acids: CASSQGDTSYEQYF. The DNA for the CDR3 is TGCGCCAGCAGCCAAGGGGACACCTCCTACGAGCAGTACTTC. The chain recombines TRBV4-1 with TRBJ2-5, with a weak D call TRBD1 (6 bases). The J call is doubtful: the DNA matches TRBJ2-7 better. Per germline, CDR1 MGHRA and CDR2 YSYEKL. CDR3 size: 14 residues.

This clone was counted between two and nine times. This chain's CDR3 is CASSSTRSYEQYF. The CDR3 coding sequence is TGCGCCAGCAGCTCAACAAGGTCCTACGAGCAGTACTTC. This rearrangement joins TRBV5-1 to TRBJ2-7; D remains ambiguous. CDR1 SGHRS and CDR2 YFSETQ come from the germline V gene. This CDR3 has 13 amino acids. V lost 3 bases, J lost 1 base, and 8 bases lay in between.

The CDR3 reads CASSTPQHGYTF. The CDR3 region has the DNA TGTGCCAGCAGTACCCCCCAGCATGGCTACACCTTC. The chain recombines TRBV6-6 with TRBJ1-2; unclear D gene. CDR3 length equals 12 residues. Germline values: CDR1 MNHNY, CDR2 SVGAGI (reference sequence). Between the trimmed V and J ends, which lost 5 bases and 6 bases, there was a span of 10 bases.

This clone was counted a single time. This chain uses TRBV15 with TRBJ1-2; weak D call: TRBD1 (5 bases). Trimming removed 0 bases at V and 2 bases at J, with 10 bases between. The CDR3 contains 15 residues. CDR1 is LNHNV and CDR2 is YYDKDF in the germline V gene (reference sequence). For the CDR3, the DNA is TGTGCCACCAGCAGAGATCACAGGATGAACTATGGCTACACCTTC. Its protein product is CATSRDHRMNYGYTF.

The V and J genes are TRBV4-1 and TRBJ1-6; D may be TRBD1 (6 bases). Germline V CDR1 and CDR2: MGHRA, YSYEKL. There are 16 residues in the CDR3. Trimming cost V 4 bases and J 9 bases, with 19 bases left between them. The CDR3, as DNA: TGCGCCAGCAGCCCCATTGGCCGGGACATAAGTTCACCCCTCCACTTT. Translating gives CASSPIGRDISSPLHF.

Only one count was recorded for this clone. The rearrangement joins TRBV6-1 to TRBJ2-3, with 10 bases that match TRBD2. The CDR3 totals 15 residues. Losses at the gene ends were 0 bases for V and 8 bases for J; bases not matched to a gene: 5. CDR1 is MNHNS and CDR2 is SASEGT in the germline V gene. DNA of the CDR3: TGTGCCAGCAGTGAAGCAGCGGGGGGGCCAGGTACGCAGTATTTT. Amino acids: CASSEAAGGPGTQYF.

The CDR3 DNA reads as TGTGCCAGCAGCCAAGATAGGTTTGGTGGCTACACCTTC. Its translation: CASSQDRFGGYTF. The chain links TRBV4-2 to TRBJ1-2; D is uncertain. The CDR3 spans 13 residues. Germline assignment: CDR1 LGHNA and CDR2 YNFKEQ. The V end was cut by 0 bases, the J end by 7 bases, with 9 bases between.

CDR3 nucleotides: TGTGCCAGCAGCGCAACCGGGACAGGGGGTGGCAATCAGCCCCAGCATTTT. Protein: CASSATGTGGGNQPQHF. The chain joins TRBV7-2 to TRBJ1-5, with 11 bases matching TRBD1. The CDR3 runs 17 residues. J was trimmed by 2 bases and V by 5 bases; bases with no gene match: 8. Germline V gene data show CDR1 as SGHTA and CDR2 as FQGNSA.

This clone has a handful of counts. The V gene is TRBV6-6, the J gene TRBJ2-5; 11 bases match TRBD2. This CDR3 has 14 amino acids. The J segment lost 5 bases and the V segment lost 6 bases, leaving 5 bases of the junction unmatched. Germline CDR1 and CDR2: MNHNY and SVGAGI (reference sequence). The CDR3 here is CASSSLAGGETQYF. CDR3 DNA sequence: TGTGCCAGCAGCTCCCTAGCGGGAGGCGAGACCCAGTACTTC.

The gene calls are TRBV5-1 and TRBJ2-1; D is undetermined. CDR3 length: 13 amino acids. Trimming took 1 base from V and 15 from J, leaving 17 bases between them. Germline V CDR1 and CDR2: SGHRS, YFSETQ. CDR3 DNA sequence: TGCGCCAGCAGCTTGTCCTACGGTCACCAACGGTTCTTC. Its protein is CASSLSYGHQRFF.

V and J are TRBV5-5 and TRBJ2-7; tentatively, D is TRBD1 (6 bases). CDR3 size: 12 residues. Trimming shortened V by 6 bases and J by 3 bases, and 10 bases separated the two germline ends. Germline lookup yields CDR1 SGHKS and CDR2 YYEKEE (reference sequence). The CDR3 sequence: CASKPDSYEQYF. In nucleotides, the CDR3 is TGTGCCAGCAAGCCGGACAGCTACGAGCAGTACTTC.

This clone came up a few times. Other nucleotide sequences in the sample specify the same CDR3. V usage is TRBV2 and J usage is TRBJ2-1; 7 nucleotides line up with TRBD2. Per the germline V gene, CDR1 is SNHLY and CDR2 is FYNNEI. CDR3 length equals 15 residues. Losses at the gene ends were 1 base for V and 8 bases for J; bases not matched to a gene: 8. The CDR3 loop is CASSEGSLLAYEQFF. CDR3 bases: TGTGCCAGCAGTGAAGGTTCGTTACTAGCGTATGAGCAGTTCTTC.

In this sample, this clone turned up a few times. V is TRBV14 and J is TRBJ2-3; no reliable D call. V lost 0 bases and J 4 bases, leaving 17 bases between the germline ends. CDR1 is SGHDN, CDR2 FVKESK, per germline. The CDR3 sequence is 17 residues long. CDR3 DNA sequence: TGTGCCAGCAGCCAAGAATTTGCCTCGGCCTTCCCAGATACGCAGTATTTT. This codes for CASSQEFASAFPDTQYF.

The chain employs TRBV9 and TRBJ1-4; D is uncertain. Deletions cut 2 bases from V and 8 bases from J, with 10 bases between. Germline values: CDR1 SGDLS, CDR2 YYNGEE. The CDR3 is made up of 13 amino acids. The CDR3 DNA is TGTGCCAGCAGCGTCGACGGAGGGGAAAAACTGTTTTTT. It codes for CASSVDGGEKLFF.

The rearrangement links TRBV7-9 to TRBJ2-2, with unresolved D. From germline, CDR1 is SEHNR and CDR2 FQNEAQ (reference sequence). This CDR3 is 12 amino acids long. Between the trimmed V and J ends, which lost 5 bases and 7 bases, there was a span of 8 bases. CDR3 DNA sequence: TGTGCCAGCAGCCCTCGGATCGGGGAGCTGTTTTTT. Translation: CASSPRIGELFF.

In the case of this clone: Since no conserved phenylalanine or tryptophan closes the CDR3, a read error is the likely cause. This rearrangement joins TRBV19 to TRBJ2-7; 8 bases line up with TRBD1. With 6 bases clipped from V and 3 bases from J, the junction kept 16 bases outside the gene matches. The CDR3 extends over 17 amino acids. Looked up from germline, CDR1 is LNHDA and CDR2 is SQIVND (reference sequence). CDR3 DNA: TGTGCCAGTAGACCCACCAGGTGGCAGGGGGCCGACTACGAGCAGTACTCC. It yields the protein CASRPTRWQGADYEQYS.

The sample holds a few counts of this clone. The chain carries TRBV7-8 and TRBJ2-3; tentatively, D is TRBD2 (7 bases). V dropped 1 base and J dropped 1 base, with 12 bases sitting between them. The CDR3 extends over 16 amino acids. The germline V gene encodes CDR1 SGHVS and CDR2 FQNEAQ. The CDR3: CASSLGGGRGTDTQYF. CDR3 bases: TGTGCCAGCAGCTTAGGGGGGGGGCGCGGCACAGATACGCAGTATTTT.

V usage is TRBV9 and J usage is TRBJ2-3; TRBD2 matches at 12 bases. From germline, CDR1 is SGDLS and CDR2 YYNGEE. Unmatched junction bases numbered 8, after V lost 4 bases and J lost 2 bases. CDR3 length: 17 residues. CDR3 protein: CASSRLAGVDYTDTQYF. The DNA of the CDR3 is TGTGCCAGCAGCCGACTAGCGGGAGTGGATTACACAGATACGCAGTATTTT.

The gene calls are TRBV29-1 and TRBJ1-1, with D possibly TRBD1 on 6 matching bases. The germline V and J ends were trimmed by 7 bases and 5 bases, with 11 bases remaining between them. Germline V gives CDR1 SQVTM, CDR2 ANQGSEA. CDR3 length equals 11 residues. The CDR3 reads CSGGQPTEAFF. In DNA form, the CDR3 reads TGCAGCGGCGGACAGCCTACTGAAGCTTTCTTT.

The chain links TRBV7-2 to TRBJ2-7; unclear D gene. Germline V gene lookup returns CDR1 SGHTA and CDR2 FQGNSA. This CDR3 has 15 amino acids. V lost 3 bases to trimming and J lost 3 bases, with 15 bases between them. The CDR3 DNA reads TGTGCCAGCAGCTTGATCGCGTACAGTATCTACGAGCAGTACTTC. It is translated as CASSLIAYSIYEQYF.